What follows are 16 T cell receptor beta chains derived from one specimen sequenced in a study of Ad26.COV2.S vaccination and SARS-CoV-2 variants. Produced via immunoSEQ multiplex PCR; TCRdb's table is partial and in-frame only. The table lists roughly 350,000 clones, around 90% of them singletons. Treatment given: approximately 18 received Ad26.COV2.S at low or high dose, single or two shots; 5 received placebo; per-sample allocation not given. Sampling occurred on day 63 after the first vaccine or placebo injection. Sequences were derived from peripheral blood, sampled in a trial of Ad26.COV2.S vaccine versus placebo. The origin of the receptors is a person between 18 and 60 years old who received the Ad26.COV2.S COVID-19 vaccine or a placebo.

J is TRBJ1-1 and V is TRBV6-5, with D possibly TRBD1 on 5 matching bases. This CDR3 comprises 15 residues. The germline CDR1 and CDR2 sequences are MNHEY and SVGAGI. V was clipped by 6 bases and J by 1 base, with 15 bases between them. The CDR3 reads CASSPPGTRNTEAFF. The CDR3 nucleotides read TGTGCCAGCAGCCCCCCAGGGACCCGGAACACTGAAGCTTTCTTT.

This clone was recorded only once. This chain uses TRBV24-1 with TRBJ2-1, with unresolved D. There are 17 residues in the CDR3. Deletions cut 2 bases from V and 0 bases from J, with 13 bases between. Germline CDR1 and CDR2: KGHDR and SFDVKD. CDR3 sequence: CATSDSSPESSYNEQFF. The CDR3 DNA reads as TGTGCCACCAGTGATTCTAGTCCGGAAAGCTCCTACAATGAGCAGTTCTTC.

Regarding this clone: Different DNA sequences within this sample yield the same CDR3. The J gene is TRBJ1-2, the V gene TRBV7-9; the D gene is possibly TRBD1 (5 bases). Trimming took 1 base from V and 2 from J, leaving 5 bases between them. The CDR3 sequence is 13 residues long. Germline V gene lookup returns CDR1 SEHNR and CDR2 FQNEAQ (reference sequence). This chain's CDR3 is CASSLGGNYGYTF. The CDR3 DNA reads as TGTGCCAGCAGCTTAGGGGGGAACTATGGCTACACCTTC. Supplemented by reference TRBV7-9 and TRBJ1-2, the full variable domain reads DTGVSQNPRHKITKRGQNVTFRCDPISEHNRLYWYRQTLGQGPEFLTYFQNEAQLEKSRLLSDRFSAERPKGSFSTLEIQRTEQGDSAMYLCASSLGGNYGYTFGSGTRLTVV.

CDR3 in amino acids: CASSYTDSYNEQFF. CDR3 nucleotide sequence: TGTGCCAGCAGTTACACCGACTCGTACAATGAGCAGTTCTTC. The V call is TRBV6-5, the J call TRBJ2-1; no definite D call. The CDR3 loop spans 14 amino acids. Germline values: CDR1 MNHEY, CDR2 SVGAGI. Trimming took off 2 bases at V and 4 bases at J, with 9 bases between the two ends.

The genes are TRBV3-1 (or the pseudogene TRBV3-2) and TRBJ1-1; D is ambiguous. Germline CDR1 reads LGHDT; CDR2 reads YNNKEL (reference sequence). CDR3 length equals 14 residues. V lost 1 base and J lost 2, with 8 bases in between. The CDR3 region has the DNA TGTGCCAGCAGCCAAGTGGCAGCAAACACTGAAGCTTTCTTT. It encodes CASSQVAANTEAFF.

The V gene is TRBV28, the J gene TRBJ1-5, with D hard to call. The CDR3 has 15 residues. V lost 6 bases to trimming and J lost 0 bases, with 12 bases between them. CDR1 and CDR2 from the germline V gene are MDHEN and SYDVKM. The CDR3 protein is CASSLGIYSNQPQHF. CDR3 nucleotide sequence: TGTGCCAGCAGCTTGGGAATCTATAGCAATCAGCCCCAGCATTTT.

J is TRBJ2-2 and V is TRBV7-3; possible D gene TRBD2, 6 bases. This CDR3 comprises 14 residues. The germline gives CDR1 SGHTA, CDR2 FQGTGA. Trimming cost V 4 bases and J 6 bases, with 12 bases left between them. CDR3 bases: TGTGCCAGCAGCTGGGAAGGGGAGGCCGGGGAGCTGTTTTTT. Protein sequence: CASSWEGEAGELFF.

The chain carries TRBV6-2 or TRBV6-3 and TRBJ1-1, with 10 positions matching TRBD1. Trimming removed 6 bases from V and 10 bases from J; junction bases left unmatched: 11. The CDR3 has 14 residues. The germline gives CDR1 MNHEY, CDR2 SVGEGT. The CDR3 nucleotides read TGTGCCAGCAGCAAGAATCGACAGGGGGCTCGAGCTTTCTTT. It is translated as CASSKNRQGARAFF.

The chain recombines TRBV7-2 with TRBJ1-5, with D unresolved. V dropped 4 bases and J dropped 0 bases, with 16 bases sitting between them. This CDR3 spans 17 amino acids. Germline V lookup: CDR1 SGHTA, CDR2 FQGNSA. The CDR3 region is CASSSYVVGNSNQPQHF. The CDR3 coding sequence is TGTGCCAGCAGCTCTTACGTTGTTGGGAATAGCAATCAGCCCCAGCATTTT.

The CDR3 DNA is TGTGCCAGCATCCGTTACAGAGCTTTCTTT. Its protein is CASIRYRAFF. V usage is TRBV28 and J usage is TRBJ1-1; unclear D gene. This CDR3 region has 10 residues. CDR1 MDHEN and CDR2 SYDVKM come from the germline V gene. Trimming took 7 bases from V and 10 from J, leaving 10 bases between them.

The chain combines TRBV11-3 with TRBJ1-1; TRBD1 aligns across 9 bases. Germline CDR1 reads SGHNT; CDR2 reads YENEEA. This CDR3 comprises 18 residues. The J segment lost 3 bases and the V segment lost 1 base, leaving 12 bases of the junction unmatched. Here the CDR3 reads CASSLATPGQGLYTEAFF. The CDR3 DNA is TGTGCCAGCAGCTTAGCAACGCCGGGACAGGGCCTGTACACTGAAGCTTTCTTT.

This chain connects TRBV3-1 (or the pseudogene TRBV3-2) to TRBJ1-2; TRBD1 is a possible D gene (6 bases). This CDR3 comprises 14 residues. Germline V gives CDR1 LGHDT, CDR2 YNNKEL (reference sequence). V lost 5 bases to trimming and J lost 8 bases, with 18 bases between them. CDR3 nucleotides: TGTGCCAGCAGCGCCGCCAGGGGAGGAAGGGGCTACACCTTC. Protein: CASSAARGGRGYTF.

This clone was seen just once. The rearrangement links TRBV4-3 to TRBJ1-5, with TRBD1 matching over 9 bases. V lost 0 bases, J lost 4 bases, and 4 bases stayed unmatched. This CDR3 is built from 16 residues. Germline lookup yields CDR1 LGHNA and CDR2 YSLEER. CDR3 coding DNA: TGCGCCAGCAGCCAAGATGGCGGACAGGGGAATCAGCCCCAGCATTTT. Translated: CASSQDGGQGNQPQHF.

The chain uses TRBV28 and TRBJ2-2, with 7 bases fitting TRBD2. The CDR3 has 15 amino acids. Germline loops: CDR1 MDHEN, CDR2 SYDVKM. V shed 8 bases, J shed 1 base, and the junction held 7 bases outside the gene matches. The CDR3 bases are TGTGCCAGCCGAAAGCGGGAACTGAACACCGGGGAGCTGTTTTTT. Residues: CASRKRELNTGELFF. The full variable domain, in which reference TRBV28 and TRBJ2-2 provide the parts outside the CDR3, is DVKVTQSSRYLVKRTGEKVFLECVQDMDHENMFWYRQDPGLGLRLIYFSYDVKMKEKGDIPEGYSVSREKKERFSLILESASTNQTSMYLCASRKRELNTGELFFGEGSRLTVL.

This clone was recorded a few times. The chain couples TRBV19 to TRBJ1-2, with D hard to call. The CDR3 runs to 14 residues. Germline-derived CDR1 and CDR2 are LNHDA and SQIVND (reference sequence). Trimming shortened V by 3 bases and J by 1 base, and 9 bases separated the two germline ends. Here the CDR3 reads CASSIQNINYGYTF. Written as DNA, the CDR3 is TGTGCCAGTAGTATCCAAAATATTAACTATGGCTACACCTTC.

This clone has a count of ten or more. V is TRBV6-5 and J is TRBJ1-1; D remains ambiguous. There are 13 residues in the CDR3. Per the germline V gene, CDR1 is MNHEY and CDR2 is SVGAGI. Trimming pared 6 bases from V and 7 bases from J, leaving 15 bases between. CDR3 loop: CASSRIVENEAFF. CDR3 coding DNA: TGTGCCAGCAGCCGGATCGTGGAGAATGAAGCTTTCTTT.